This entry describes one T cell receptor beta chain. The PCR made use of 60 Vbeta and 13 Jbeta primers. Measured with immunoSEQ multiplex PCR; TCRdb has only the in-frame clones, and not every one. The sample has hundreds of thousands of clones, 82% seen once; the top ten hold about 0.6%. Germline CDR1 and CDR2: SQVTM and ANQGSEA. CDR3 length: 13 amino acids. Trimming took 4 bases from V and 7 from J, leaving 16 bases between them. The sample belongs to a study of cytomegalovirus exposure and HLA in healthy donors. Sequencing was performed on PBMCs. The chain is built from TRBV29-1 and TRBJ2-5; the D gene is possibly TRBD2 (5 bases). This TCR was recovered from a woman aged 40 to 49 in good health and CMV-seronegative. This chain's CDR3 is CSVAQLNEGTQYF. Here the CDR3 DNA reads TGCAGCGTTGCTCAGCTAAACGAGGGGACCCAGTACTTC. Full variable domain (missing parts from reference TRBV29-1 and TRBJ2-5): SAVISQKPSRDICQRGTSLTIQCQVDSQVTMMFWYRQQPGQSLTLIATANQGSEATYESGFVIDKFPISRPNLTFSTLTVSNMSPEDSSIYLCSVAQLNEGTQYFGPGTRLLVL.